The sequence of this T cell receptor beta chain was determined in a study of T cell changes during pregnancy in multiple sclerosis. The repertoire was sequenced with immunoSEQ multiplex PCR; TCRdb's copy has only in-frame clones and lacks some. The sample has about 57,000 clones, 93% seen once. The CDR3 contains 15 residues. CDR1 and CDR2 (germline): LGHNA, YNFKEQ. The J segment lost 2 bases and the V segment lost 2 bases, leaving 4 bases of the junction unmatched. The receptor was derived from a female donor with multiple sclerosis, enrolled in a pregnancy study. This chain uses TRBV4-2 with TRBJ2-7; TRBD1 matches at 9 bases. This specimen consisted of peripheral blood, obtained after pregnancy. The CDR3 DNA is TGTGCCAGCAGCCAACCTGGGACAGGGACCTACGAGCAGTACTTC. Translating gives CASSQPGTGTYEQYF.